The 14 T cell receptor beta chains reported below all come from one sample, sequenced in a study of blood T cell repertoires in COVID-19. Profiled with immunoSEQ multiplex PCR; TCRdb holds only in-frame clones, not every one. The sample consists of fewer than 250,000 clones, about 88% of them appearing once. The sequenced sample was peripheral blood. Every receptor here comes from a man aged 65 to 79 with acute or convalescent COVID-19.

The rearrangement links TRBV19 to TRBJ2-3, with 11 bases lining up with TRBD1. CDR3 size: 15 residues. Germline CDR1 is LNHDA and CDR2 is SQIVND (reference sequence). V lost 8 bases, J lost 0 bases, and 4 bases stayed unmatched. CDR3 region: CASRDRGSSTDTQYF. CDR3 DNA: TGTGCCAGTCGGGACAGGGGGTCAAGCACAGATACGCAGTATTTT.

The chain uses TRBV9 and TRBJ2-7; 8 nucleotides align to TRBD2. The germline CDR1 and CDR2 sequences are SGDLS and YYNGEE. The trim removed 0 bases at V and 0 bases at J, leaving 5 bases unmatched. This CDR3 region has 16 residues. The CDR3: CASSVGSGSPSYEQYF. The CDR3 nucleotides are TGTGCCAGCAGCGTAGGGAGCGGGAGTCCCTCCTACGAGCAGTACTTC.

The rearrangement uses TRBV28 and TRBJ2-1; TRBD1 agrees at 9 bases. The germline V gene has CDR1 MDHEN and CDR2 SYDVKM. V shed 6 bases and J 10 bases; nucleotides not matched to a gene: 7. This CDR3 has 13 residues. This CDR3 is CASSDTGGIEQFF. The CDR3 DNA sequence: TGTGCCAGCAGCGACACAGGGGGCATCGAGCAGTTCTTC.

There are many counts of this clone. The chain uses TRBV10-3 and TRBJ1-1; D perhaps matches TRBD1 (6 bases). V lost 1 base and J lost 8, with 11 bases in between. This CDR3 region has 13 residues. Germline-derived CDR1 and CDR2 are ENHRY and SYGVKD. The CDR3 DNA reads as TGTGCCATCAGTGAGTACCGCGACAGGGAAGCTTTCTTT. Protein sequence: CAISEYRDREAFF.

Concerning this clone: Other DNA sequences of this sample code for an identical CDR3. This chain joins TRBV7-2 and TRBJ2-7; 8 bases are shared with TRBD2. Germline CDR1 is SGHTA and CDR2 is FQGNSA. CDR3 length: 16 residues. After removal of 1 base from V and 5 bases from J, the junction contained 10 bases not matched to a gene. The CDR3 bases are TGTGCCAGCAGCTTAGGGGGTGCGGGGGGTGCCCACGAGCAGTACTTC. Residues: CASSLGGAGGAHEQYF.

In nucleotides, the CDR3 is TGCAGTGCTAGTGCCAGGGGGGCTTGGGAAGGGAATACGCAGTATTTT. This translates into CSASARGAWEGNTQYF. The genes are TRBV20-1 and TRBJ2-3; the D gene is possibly TRBD1 (7 bases). Trimming took 3 bases from V and 7 from J, leaving 23 bases between them. Germline loops: CDR1 DFQATT, CDR2 SNEGSKA (reference sequence). The CDR3 runs 16 residues.

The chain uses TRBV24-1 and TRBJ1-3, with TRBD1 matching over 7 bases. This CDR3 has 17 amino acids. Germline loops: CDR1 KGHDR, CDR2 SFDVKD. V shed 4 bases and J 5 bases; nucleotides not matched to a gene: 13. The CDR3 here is CATSDSHEPGQRNTIYF. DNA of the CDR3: TGTGCCACCAGTGACTCACACGAACCGGGACAGAGAAACACCATATATTTT.

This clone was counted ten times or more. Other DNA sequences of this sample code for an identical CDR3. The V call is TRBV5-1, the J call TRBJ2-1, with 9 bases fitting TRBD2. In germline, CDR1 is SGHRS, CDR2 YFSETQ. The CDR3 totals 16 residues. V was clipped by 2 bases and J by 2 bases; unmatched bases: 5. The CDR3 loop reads CASSLTSGRPYNEQFF. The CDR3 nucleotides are TGCGCCAGCAGCTTAACAAGCGGGAGGCCCTACAATGAGCAGTTCTTC.

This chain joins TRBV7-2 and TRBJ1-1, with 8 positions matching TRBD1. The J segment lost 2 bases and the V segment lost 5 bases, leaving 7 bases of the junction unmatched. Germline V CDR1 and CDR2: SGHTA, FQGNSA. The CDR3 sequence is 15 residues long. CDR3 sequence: CASSLYGQGNTEAFF. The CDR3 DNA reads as TGTGCCAGCAGCCTATATGGACAGGGAAACACTGAAGCTTTCTTT.

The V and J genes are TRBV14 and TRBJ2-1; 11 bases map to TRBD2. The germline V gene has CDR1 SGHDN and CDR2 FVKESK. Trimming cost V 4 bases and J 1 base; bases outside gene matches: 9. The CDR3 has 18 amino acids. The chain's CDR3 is CASSRFLAGGTSYNEQFF. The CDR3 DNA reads TGTGCCAGCAGCCGTTTTTTAGCGGGGGGGACATCCTACAATGAGCAGTTCTTC.

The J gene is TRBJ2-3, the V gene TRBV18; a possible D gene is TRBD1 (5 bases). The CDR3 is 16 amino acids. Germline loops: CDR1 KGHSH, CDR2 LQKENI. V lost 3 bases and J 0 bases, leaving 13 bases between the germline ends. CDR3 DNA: TGTGCCAGCTCACCCGAAGGGGATCCTAGCACAGATACGCAGTATTTT. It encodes CASSPEGDPSTDTQYF.

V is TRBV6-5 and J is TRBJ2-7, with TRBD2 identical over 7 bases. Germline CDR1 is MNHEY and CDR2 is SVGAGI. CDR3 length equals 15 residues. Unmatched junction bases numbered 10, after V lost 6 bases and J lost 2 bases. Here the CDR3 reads CASRPDRRGTYEQYF. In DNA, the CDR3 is TGTGCCAGCAGGCCTGATCGGCGGGGGACCTACGAGCAGTACTTC.

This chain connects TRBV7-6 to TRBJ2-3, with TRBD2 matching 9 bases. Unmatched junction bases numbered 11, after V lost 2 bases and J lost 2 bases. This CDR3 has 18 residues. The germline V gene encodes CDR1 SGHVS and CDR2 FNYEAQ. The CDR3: CASSLYRAGGLPTDTQYF. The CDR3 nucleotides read TGTGCCAGCAGCTTATATCGGGCGGGAGGGCTCCCCACAGATACGCAGTATTTT.

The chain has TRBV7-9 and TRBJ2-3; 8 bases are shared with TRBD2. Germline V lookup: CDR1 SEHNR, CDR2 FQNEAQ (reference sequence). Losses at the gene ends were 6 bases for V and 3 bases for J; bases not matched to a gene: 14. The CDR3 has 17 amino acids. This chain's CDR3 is CASSPMGLAGTTDTQYF. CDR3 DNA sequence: TGTGCCAGCAGTCCAATGGGCCTAGCGGGTACAACAGATACGCAGTATTTT.